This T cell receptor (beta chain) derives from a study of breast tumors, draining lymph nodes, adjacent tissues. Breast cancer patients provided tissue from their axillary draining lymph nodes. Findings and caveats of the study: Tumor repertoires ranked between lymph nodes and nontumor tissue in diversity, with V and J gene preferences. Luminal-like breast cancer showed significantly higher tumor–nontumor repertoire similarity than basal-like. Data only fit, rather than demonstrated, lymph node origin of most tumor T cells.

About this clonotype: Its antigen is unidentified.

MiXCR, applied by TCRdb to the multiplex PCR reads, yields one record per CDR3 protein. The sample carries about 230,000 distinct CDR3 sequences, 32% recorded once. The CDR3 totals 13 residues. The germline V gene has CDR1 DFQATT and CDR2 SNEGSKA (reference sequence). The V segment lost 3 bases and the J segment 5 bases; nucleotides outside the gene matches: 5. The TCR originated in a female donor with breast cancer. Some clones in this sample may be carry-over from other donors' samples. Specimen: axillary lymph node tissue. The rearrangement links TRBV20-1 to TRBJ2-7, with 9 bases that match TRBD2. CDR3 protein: CSASSGRVHEQYF. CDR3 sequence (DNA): TGCAGTGCTAGTAGCGGGAGAGTCCACGAGCAGTACTTC.